A selection of T cell receptor beta chains follows, all from one sample in a study of cytomegalovirus exposure and HLA in healthy donors. Some clones are missing from TCRdb's copy, which holds only in-frame ones; the method was immunoSEQ multiplex PCR. The sample shows 150,000 to 200,000 clones, about 81% of them seen only once. Sequencing was carried out using PBMCs. These receptors were obtained from a young man in good health and CMV-seronegative. CDR3s include the opening cysteine and the closing phenylalanine or tryptophan. A D gene is named only where the DNA matches it firmly. Clone sizes are given selectively: once, few, many, or a class where the clone is expanded.

v_gene	d_gene	abundance	j_gene	CDR3nt	CDR3aa
TRBV28	TRBD2	.	TRBJ2-5	TGTGCCAGCAGTTTCCAACTAGCGGGAGGAGAGACCCAGTACTTC	CASSFQLAGGETQYF
TRBV19	TRBD1	.	TRBJ1-2	TGTGCCAGTAGTATACTTGTTCAACCTCGGACAGGGGATAGTCGCTATGGCTACACCTTC	CASSILVQPRTGDSRYGYTF
TRBV6-4	TRBD2	medium-sized	TRBJ2-3	TGTGCCAGCAGCCCTAGCGGGGGGGCCACAGATACGCAGTATTTT	CASSPSGGATDTQYF
TRBV28	TRBD1	.	TRBJ1-5	TGTGCCAGCAGCCCGGGCGGACAGGGGTATCAGCCCCAGCATTTT	CASSPGGQGYQPQHF
TRBV5-1	TRBD1	.	TRBJ2-2	TGCGCCAGCAGCTTGGCGGGACAGGGGAGGGACACCGGGGAGCTGTTTTTT	CASSLAGQGRDTGELFF
TRBV5-1	TRBD1	.	TRBJ2-5	TGCGCCAGCAGCTTAACCGGGACAGGGGGCCTAGAGACCCAGTACTTC	CASSLTGTGGLETQYF
TRBV6-6	.	.	TRBJ2-7	TGTGCCAGCAGTCCCCCCAGGGATTTCTCCTACGAGCAGTACTTC	CASSPPRDFSYEQYF
TRBV6-5	.	.	TRBJ2-1	TGTGCCAGCAGTTACTCGGGGGGCTCCTACAATGAGCAGTTCTTC	CASSYSGGSYNEQFF
TRBV9	.	.	TRBJ2-1	TGTGCCAGCAGCGTAGGGGCCAGCTCCTACAATGAGCAGTTCTTC	CASSVGASSYNEQFF
TRBV27	.	.	TRBJ2-3	TGTGCCAGCCGCAACAGGATACTCGTCACAGATACGCAGTATTTT	CASRNRILVTDTQYF
TRBV5-6	.	.	TRBJ2-7	TGTGCCAGCAGCTTTCAGGGGACCTACGAGCAGTACTTC	CASSFQGTYEQYF
TRBV10-2	.	.	TRBJ1-5	TGCGCCAGCAGTGACTCCAGACAGGGCAATCAGCCCCAGCATTTT	CASSDSRQGNQPQHF
TRBV7-8	.	.	TRBJ1-1	TGTGCCAGCAGCTTAGCGGGGGCAGTGAACACTGAAGCTTTCTTT	CASSLAGAVNTEAFF
TRBV5-5	.	once	TRBJ2-5	TGTGCCAGCAGCTTTGAGGGCCTGGGATCGGAGACCCAGTACTTC	CASSFEGLGSETQYF
TRBV4-3	TRBD2	.	TRBJ2-2	TGCGCCAGCAGCCACCCAACGGGACTACGCACGACCACCGGGGAGCTGTTTTTT	CASSHPTGLRTTTGELFF
TRBV4-2	.	once	TRBJ1-5	TGTGCCAGCAGCCCTGACTCGGGTCCCGATCAGCCCCAGCATTTT	CASSPDSGPDQPQHF
TRBV5-4	.	.	TRBJ2-5	TGTGCCAGCAGCCAGACTGGACTGATCCAAGAGACCCAGTACTTC	CASSQTGLIQETQYF
TRBV7-9	TRBD1	.	TRBJ1-1	TGTTCCAGCGGGAGAGGGGGCTCCAACACTGAAGCTTTCTTT	CSSGRGGSNTEAFF
TRBV2	TRBD1	.	TRBJ1-2	TGTGCCAGCAGTGAGAGCCCGGACAGGATATATGGCTACACCTTC	CASSESPDRIYGYTF
TRBV4-2	TRBD2	.	TRBJ2-7	TGTGCCAGCAGCCCAGAGTCGACTAGCGGAGTCAGGGAGCAGTACTTC	CASSPESTSGVREQYF
TRBV20-1	.	.	TRBJ2-5	TGCAGTGAAACAGGGTTGAAGACCCAGTACTTC	CSETGLKTQYF
TRBV28	TRBD2	.	TRBJ2-1	TGTGCCAGCAGTTTATTAGCGGGAGGGGTATACAATGAGCAGTTCTTC	CASSLLAGGVYNEQFF
TRBV7-8	TRBD1	.	TRBJ2-7	TGTGCCAGCAGCCTAGCAGGGGGTCGATCCTACGAGCAGTACTTC	CASSLAGGRSYEQYF
TRBV6-1	.	.	TRBJ1-6	TGTGCCAGCAGTGTACTACGACAGGTCCATAATTCACCCCTCCACTTT	CASSVLRQVHNSPLHF
TRBV9	TRBD2	.	TRBJ2-7	TGTGCCAGCAGCGTAGGGCTAGCGGGAGTCGAGCAGTACTTC	CASSVGLAGVEQYF
TRBV5-4	.	once	TRBJ1-5	TGTGCCAGCAGCTCGGACAGTAGCAATCAGCCCCAGCATTTT	CASSSDSSNQPQHF
TRBV10-1	TRBD1	.	TRBJ2-7	TGCGCCAGCAGTGAGTCCCGACAGGGGAACGAGCAGTACTTC	CASSESRQGNEQYF
TRBV5-6	.	.	TRBJ2-3	TGTGCCAGCAGCTTCCGGACTACGTCGCAGTATTTT	CASSFRTTSQYF
TRBV2	TRBD1	.	TRBJ1-1	TGTGCCAGCAGCCAGGACAGGACTGATGAAGCTTTCTTT	CASSQDRTDEAFF
TRBV4-1	.	.	TRBJ1-6	TGCGCCATTTCGGGGGAACTTAATTCACCCCTCCACTTT	CAISGELNSPLHF
TRBV5-4	TRBD2	.	TRBJ2-1	TGTGCCAGCAGCATAACTAGCGGGGGGATCAGGGAGCAGTTCTTC	CASSITSGGIREQFF
TRBV4-3	TRBD2	.	TRBJ2-3	TGCGCCAGCAGCCAACGGACTAGCGGGAGTTTGACGCAGTATTTT	CASSQRTSGSLTQYF
TRBV6-5	TRBD1	.	TRBJ1-5	TGTGCCAGCAGTGTTAACAGGGGTGGGCAGCCCCAGCATTTT	CASSVNRGGQPQHF
TRBV28	TRBD1	.	TRBJ2-7	TGTGCCAGCAGATTGGACAGGGGAGGCGAGCAGTACTTC	CASRLDRGGEQYF
TRBV7-9	.	few	TRBJ1-6	TGTTCCAGCAGCTTAGATCCCCATCCCAATTCACCCCTCCACTTT	CSSSLDPHPNSPLHF
TRBV7-8	.	.	TRBJ1-3	TGTGCCAGCAGCTTAGACGGGACTAATGGAAACACCATATATTTT	CASSLDGTNGNTIYF
TRBV18	.	.	TRBJ2-6	TGTGCCAGCTCACCTCAGGGTCTTCCTGGGGCCAACGTCCTGACTTTC	CASSPQGLPGANVLTF
TRBV27	TRBD2	.	TRBJ2-3	TGTGCCAGCAGTGATCAGTTAGCGGGAGCGGATACGCAGTATTTT	CASSDQLAGADTQYF
TRBV11-2	TRBD2	once	TRBJ2-1	TGTGCCAGCAGTTCGAAAGGACTAGCGGGAGATGAGCAGTTCTTC	CASSSKGLAGDEQFF
TRBV10-3	TRBD2	few	TRBJ2-7	TGTGCCATCAGTGAGTCCAGCGGGGCGGGGGGGGAGCAGTACTTC	CAISESSGAGGEQYF
TRBV7-8	TRBD1	.	TRBJ1-2	TGTGCCAGCAGCTTTAGGTTGCAGGGGGCTCACTATGGCTACACCTTC	CASSFRLQGAHYGYTF
TRBV5-6	TRBD1	.	TRBJ2-4	TGTGCCAGCAGCCTTATTACCGGGACAGAACGTAACATTCAGTACTTC	CASSLITGTERNIQYF
TRBV2	TRBD1	once	TRBJ1-5	TGTGCCAGCACCGGGACAGGGAATCAGCCCCAGCATTTT	CASTGTGNQPQHF
TRBV5-4	TRBD2	.	TRBJ2-2	TGTGCCACCAGACTAGCGGGGCGCACATTGAACACCGGGGAGCTGTTTTTT	CATRLAGRTLNTGELFF
TRBV9	.	.	TRBJ2-5	TGTGCCAGCAGCGTAGATCTAGCCCAAGAGACCCAGTACTTC	CASSVDLAQETQYF
TRBV7-2	.	.	TRBJ2-3	TGTGCCAGCAGCTTAGACCTACTTACTCAAAATACGCAGTATTTT	CASSLDLLTQNTQYF
TRBV2	.	.	TRBJ1-2	TGTGCCAGCCGAGAACTTGACAGGTCATATGGCTACACCTTC	CASRELDRSYGYTF
TRBV7-2	.	.	TRBJ1-5	TGTGCCAGCAGCTTAGGCCAGAGCAATCAGCCCCAGCATTTT	CASSLGQSNQPQHF